The 3 T cell receptor beta chains below all came from one sample that was sequenced in a study of beta chain features in type 1 diabetes. Sequenced material consisted of expressed TCRB transcripts (all of the isolated RNA was reverse transcribed). Some clones are missing from TCRdb's copy, which holds only in-frame ones; the method was immunoSEQ multiplex PCR. The table lists a few hundred thousand clones, 11% of them singletons. Material: naive CD4+ T cells from blood. Receptors were obtained from a woman in her thirties in good health.

This chain links TRBV7-2 with TRBJ2-1; 7 positions agree with TRBD2. CDR1 SGHTA and CDR2 FQGNSA come from the germline V gene. The CDR3 sequence is 13 residues long. J was trimmed by 13 bases and V by 0 bases; bases with no gene match: 6. The CDR3 DNA reads TGTGCCAGCAGCTTAGCGGGTCTAGCGGTTCAGTTCTTC. This encodes CASSLAGLAVQFF.

This clone was seen a handful of times. The chain recombines TRBV7-2 with TRBJ2-1; TRBD2 aligns across 7 bases. There are 15 residues in the CDR3. Germline loops: CDR1 SGHTA, CDR2 FQGNSA. V gave up 2 bases and J gave up 4 bases; unmatched junction bases: 5. CDR3 amino acids: CASSLSGRGYNEQFF. The DNA for the CDR3 is TGTGCCAGCAGCTTATCGGGGAGGGGATACAATGAGCAGTTCTTC.

This clone came up a few times. The V gene is TRBV11-2, the J gene TRBJ1-2; the match to TRBD1 covers 9 bases. CDR1 SGHAT and CDR2 FQNNGV come from the germline V gene. The CDR3 loop spans 16 amino acids. With 1 base clipped from V and 2 bases from J, the junction kept 5 bases outside the gene matches. CDR3 bases: TGTGCCAGCAGCTTAGCCGGGACAGGGAAGAACTATGGCTACACCTTC. It specifies CASSLAGTGKNYGYTF.